Sequencing of this T cell receptor beta chain was carried out in a study of OX40 agonist ivuxolimab in advanced cancers. At the level of the study: Patients received ivuxolimab, an intravenous treatment, every 2 weeks at 0.01 to 10 mg/kg. Study findings and constraints: Some nonresponders also had low normalized T-cell clonal expansion.

Here immunoSEQ multiplex PCR was the method, and the copy in TCRdb shows in-frame clones only, minus some. In the table there are roughly 26,000 clones, around nine tenths of which are singletons. Patients were ineligible given autoimmune disease history or systemic immunosuppression. Blood specimens came from baseline, cycle 4 day 1, and cycle 7 day 1. Looked up from germline, CDR1 is GTSNPN and CDR2 is SVGIG (reference sequence). The V end was cut by 0 bases, the J end by 6 bases, with 6 bases between. The CDR3 has 12 residues. Of note for this clone: Its antigen is unidentified.

The specimen was CD4+ or CD8+ T cells sorted from blood, collected in a trial of the OX40 agonist ivuxolimab. This rearrangement joins TRBV30 to TRBJ2-1; D gene unclear. The receptor's source is an adult with an advanced solid tumor such as melanoma, head and neck, liver or kidney cancer. In nucleotides, the CDR3 is TGTGCCTGGAGTGTAGCTTTCAATGAGCAGTTCTTC. This codes for CAWSVAFNEQFF. The entire variable domain, with the rest obtained from reference TRBV30 and TRBJ2-1, is as follows: SQTIHQWPATLVQPVGSPLSLECTVEGTSNPNLYWYRQAAGRGLQLLFYSVGIGQISSEVPQNLSASRPQDRQFILSSKKLLLSDSGFYLCAWSVAFNEQFFGPGTRLTVL.